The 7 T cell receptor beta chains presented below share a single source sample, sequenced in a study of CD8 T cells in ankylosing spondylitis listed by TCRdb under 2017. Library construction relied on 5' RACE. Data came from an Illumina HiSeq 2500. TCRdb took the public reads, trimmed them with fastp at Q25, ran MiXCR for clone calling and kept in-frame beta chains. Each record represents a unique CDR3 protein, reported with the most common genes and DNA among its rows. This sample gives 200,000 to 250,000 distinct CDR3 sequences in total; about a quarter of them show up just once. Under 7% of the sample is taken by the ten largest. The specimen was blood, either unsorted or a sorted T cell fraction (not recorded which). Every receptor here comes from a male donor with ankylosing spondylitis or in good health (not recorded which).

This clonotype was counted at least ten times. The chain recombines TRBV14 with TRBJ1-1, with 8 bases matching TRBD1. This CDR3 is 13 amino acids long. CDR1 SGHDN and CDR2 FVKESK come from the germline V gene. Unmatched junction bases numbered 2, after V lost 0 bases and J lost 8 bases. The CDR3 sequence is CASSQDRQGEAFF. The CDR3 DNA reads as TGTGCCAGCAGCCAAGACCGACAGGGGGAAGCTTTCTTT.

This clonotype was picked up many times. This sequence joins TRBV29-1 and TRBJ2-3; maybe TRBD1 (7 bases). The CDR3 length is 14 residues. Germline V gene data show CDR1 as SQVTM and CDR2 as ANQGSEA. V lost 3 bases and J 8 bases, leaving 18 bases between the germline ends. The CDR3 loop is CSVDRDREDGTQYF. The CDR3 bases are TGCAGCGTTGATAGAGACAGGGAGGATGGTACGCAGTATTTT.

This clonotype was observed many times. The CDR3 here is CASSLPSGNTGELFF. The CDR3 nucleotides are TGCGCCAGCAGCTTGCCTAGCGGGAACACCGGGGAGCTGTTTTTT. The chain combines TRBV5-1 with TRBJ2-2; 7 bases match TRBD2. Germline trimming cut 1 base from V and 1 base from J; bases unmatched to any gene: 1. The CDR3 extends over 15 amino acids. Per germline, CDR1 SGHRS and CDR2 YFSETQ.

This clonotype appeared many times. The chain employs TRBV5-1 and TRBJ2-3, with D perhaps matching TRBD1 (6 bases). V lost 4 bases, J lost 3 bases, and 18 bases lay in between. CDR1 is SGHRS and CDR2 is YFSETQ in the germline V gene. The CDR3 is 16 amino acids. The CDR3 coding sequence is TGCGCCAGCAGCACCGGACAGTCCCCATGGACAGATACGCAGTATTTT. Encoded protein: CASSTGQSPWTDTQYF. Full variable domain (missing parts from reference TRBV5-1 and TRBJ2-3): KAGVTQTPRYLIKTRGQQVTLSCSPISGHRSVSWYQQTPGQGLQFLFEYFSETQRNKGNFPGRFSGRQFSNSRSEMNVSTLELGDSALYLCASSTGQSPWTDTQYFGPGTRLTVL.

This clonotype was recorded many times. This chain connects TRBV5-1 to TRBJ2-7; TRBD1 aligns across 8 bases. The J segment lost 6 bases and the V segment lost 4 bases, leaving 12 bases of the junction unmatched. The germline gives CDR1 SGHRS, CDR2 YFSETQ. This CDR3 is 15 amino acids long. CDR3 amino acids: CASSRDRSGGGEQYF. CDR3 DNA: TGCGCCAGCAGCCGGGACAGGTCGGGTGGAGGCGAGCAGTACTTC.

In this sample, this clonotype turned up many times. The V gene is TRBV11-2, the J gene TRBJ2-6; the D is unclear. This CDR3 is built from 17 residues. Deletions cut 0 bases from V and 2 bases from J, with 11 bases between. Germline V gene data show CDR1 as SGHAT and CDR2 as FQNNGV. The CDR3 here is CASSLERKGPGANVLTF. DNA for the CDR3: TGTGCCAGCAGCTTAGAACGGAAAGGTCCTGGGGCCAACGTCCTGACTTTC.

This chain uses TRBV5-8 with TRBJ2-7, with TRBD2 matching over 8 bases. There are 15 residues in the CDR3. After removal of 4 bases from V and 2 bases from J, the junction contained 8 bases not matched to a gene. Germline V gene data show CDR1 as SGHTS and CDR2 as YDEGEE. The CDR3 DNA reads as TGTGCCAGCAGCGAAGGACTAGCCGACGCCTACGAGCAGTACTTC. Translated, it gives CASSEGLADAYEQYF.